One and the same sample provided the 30 T cell receptor beta chains below, sequenced in a study of T cells in Graves' hyperthyroidism and ophthalmopathy. There were TCR beta CDR3 regions amplified from RNA transcripts. HTBI primers were employed in a first-round RT-PCR of the TCR CDR3. In TCRdb, the multiplex PCR reads were re-called with MiXCR into one record per CDR3 protein. The data contain about 350,000 distinct CDR3 sequences, approximately 15% of them seen just once; the ten biggest clones take up around 23%. Material: blood. The receptors here all came from a woman under 40 with Graves' hyperthyroidism.

This clonotype occurred many times. V and J are TRBV6-1 and TRBJ1-5; perhaps TRBD1 as D (6 bases). CDR1 MNHNS and CDR2 SASEGT come from the germline V gene. Trimming cost V 11 bases and J 0 bases, with 17 bases left between them. CDR3 length: 15 amino acids. The CDR3, as DNA: TGTGCCTCCCGGGAACAGGGACTTAGCAATCAGCCCCAGCATTTT. Translation: CASREQGLSNQPQHF.

The chain uses TRBV5-1 and TRBJ1-1; TRBD1 aligns across 7 bases. With V trimmed by 0 bases and J by 7 bases, 9 bases remained unmatched. The CDR3 is made up of 15 amino acids. In germline, CDR1 is SGHRS, CDR2 YFSETQ. The CDR3, as DNA: TGCGCCAGCAGCTTGGAGGGGGACAGCCAGGGTGAAGCTTTCTTT. It specifies CASSLEGDSQGEAFF.

This clonotype has at least ten counts. This chain uses TRBV6-1 with TRBJ2-7; D gene unclear. The V end lost 6 bases, the J end lost 0 bases, and 9 bases lay between the germline ends. Germline V gene lookup returns CDR1 MNHNS and CDR2 SASEGT. The CDR3 runs to 13 residues. The CDR3 reads CASSSMGSYEQYF. The CDR3 bases are TGTGCCAGCAGCAGTATGGGCTCCTACGAGCAGTACTTC.

Concerning this clonotype: This CDR3 is missing its conserved last phenylalanine or tryptophan, likely due to a read error. The chain employs TRBV28 and TRBJ2-7; a weak D match, TRBD1 (6 bases). The CDR3 spans 14 residues. V dropped 5 bases and J dropped 0 bases, with 11 bases sitting between them. The germline V gene has CDR1 MDHEN and CDR2 SYDVKM. Here the CDR3 reads CASSAPGHSYEQYS. CDR3 bases: TGTGCCAGCAGTGCGCCGGGACACTCCTACGAGCAGTACTCC.

In its sample, this clonotype was seen many times. The V and J genes are TRBV10-3 and TRBJ2-7, with D possibly being TRBD1 (5 bases). The CDR3 contains 13 residues. V dropped 7 bases and J dropped 2 bases, with 12 bases sitting between them. Germline V gene data show CDR1 as ENHRY and CDR2 as SYGVKD. CDR3 sequence: CAITRESTYEQYF. CDR3 DNA: TGTGCCATCACCAGGGAATCCACCTACGAGCAGTACTTC.

The rearrangement links TRBV7-6 to TRBJ2-3; 7 nucleotides match TRBD2. Trimming at V came to 1 base and at J to 1 base, leaving 5 bases not matched to a gene. This CDR3 has 16 amino acids. CDR1 is SGHVS, CDR2 FNYEAQ, per germline. The DNA of the CDR3 is TGTGCCAGCAGCTTAGGCGGGAGTGGCGGCACAGATACGCAGTATTTT. Translated, it gives CASSLGGSGGTDTQYF.

This clonotype was seen a handful of times. The CDR3 bases are TGCAGTGCTAGACCCCCAAGCGTCTACAATGAGCAGTTCTTC. This translates into CSARPPSVYNEQFF. The chain joins TRBV20-1 to TRBJ2-1, with D hard to call. V lost 2 bases to trimming and J lost 3 bases, with 11 bases between them. The germline V gene has CDR1 DFQATT and CDR2 SNEGSKA (reference sequence). The CDR3 totals 14 residues.

This clonotype has at least ten counts. V is TRBV6-1 and J is TRBJ2-5; 11 bases are a match to TRBD2. Germline-derived CDR1 and CDR2 are MNHNS and SASEGT. The J segment lost 4 bases and the V segment lost 3 bases, leaving 4 bases of the junction unmatched. This CDR3 comprises 15 residues. DNA of the CDR3: TGTGCCAGCAGTGATCCGGGACTAGCGGTAGAGACCCAGTACTTC. The encoded protein is CASSDPGLAVETQYF.

The chain has TRBV15 and TRBJ2-4; D is unresolved. Germline V lookup: CDR1 LNHNV, CDR2 YYDKDF (reference sequence). The length of the CDR3 is 12 residues. V lost 5 bases to trimming and J lost 8 bases, with 10 bases between them. The CDR3 DNA sequence: TGTGCCACCAGCCAAGGTGGGGACATTCAGTACTTC. Translated, it gives CATSQGGDIQYF.

The chain has TRBV6-2 or TRBV6-3 and TRBJ2-2, with 12 bases that match TRBD2. CDR3 length equals 17 residues. CDR1 is MNHEY, CDR2 SVGEGT, per germline. V was clipped by 5 bases and J by 5 bases; unmatched bases: 9. CDR3 residues: CASSQGTSGRITGELFF. CDR3 bases: TGTGCCAGCAGTCAGGGTACTAGCGGGAGGATTACCGGGGAGCTGTTTTTT.

The chain employs TRBV20-1 and TRBJ2-1, with 10 positions matching TRBD2. With 7 bases clipped from V and 8 bases from J, the junction kept 17 bases outside the gene matches. The V gene's germline CDR1 is DFQATT and CDR2 SNEGSKA (reference sequence). The CDR3 runs 16 residues. DNA for the CDR3: TGCAGTGTTAGGGGCCTGAGCGGGAGGGCCGTCGATGAGCAGTTCTTC. Its protein is CSVRGLSGRAVDEQFF.

V gene TRBV7-9 combines with J gene TRBJ2-5; 8 positions match TRBD1. The CDR3 is made up of 14 amino acids. The trim removed 3 bases at V and 6 bases at J, leaving 6 bases unmatched. The V gene's germline CDR1 is SEHNR and CDR2 FQNEAQ (reference sequence). DNA for the CDR3: TGTGCCAGCAGCTTGCTCGGACAGGGAAAGACCCAGTACTTC. Amino acids: CASSLLGQGKTQYF.

The table lists this clonotype with many counts. The V gene is TRBV19, the J gene TRBJ2-1; 8 bases match TRBD2. From germline, CDR1 is LNHDA and CDR2 SQIVND (reference sequence). J was trimmed by 7 bases and V by 9 bases; bases with no gene match: 11. The CDR3 sequence is 14 residues long. CDR3 residues: CASSPTSVGNEQFF. The CDR3 nucleotides read TGTGCCAGCTCGCCGACTAGCGTAGGGAATGAGCAGTTCTTC.

This clonotype came up many times. The chain links TRBV7-9 to TRBJ2-1; 8 positions agree with TRBD2. The junction had 6 bases not matched to a gene; V was cut back by 5 bases and J by 6 bases. The germline V gene has CDR1 SEHNR and CDR2 FQNEAQ (reference sequence). This CDR3 is 14 amino acids long. The CDR3 nucleotides are TGTGCCAGCAGCGACCGCACTAGCGGCAATGAGCAGTTCTTC. It specifies CASSDRTSGNEQFF.

This clonotype was detected many times. J is TRBJ1-2 and V is TRBV20-1; D is undetermined. Germline CDR1 and CDR2: DFQATT and SNEGSKA (reference sequence). The CDR3 is made up of 13 amino acids. V gave up 2 bases and J gave up 5 bases, with 12 bases separating them. The CDR3 DNA is TGCAGTGCTAGAACTGGGGTCCTGTATGGCTACACCTTC. Its protein is CSARTGVLYGYTF.

In this sample, this clonotype turned up many times. V usage is TRBV3-1 and J usage is TRBJ2-7, with 10 bases lining up with TRBD2. CDR3 length: 18 amino acids. Per the germline V gene, CDR1 is LGHDT and CDR2 is YNNKEL (reference sequence). The junction had 12 bases not matched to a gene; V was cut back by 0 bases and J by 4 bases. The CDR3 protein is CASSQDLPSGSMGYEQYF. The CDR3 DNA reads TGTGCCAGCAGCCAAGATCTACCTAGCGGGAGTATGGGGTACGAGCAGTACTTC.

The rearrangement joins TRBV3-1 to TRBJ1-2; 9 bases are a match to TRBD1. The germline V gene encodes CDR1 LGHDT and CDR2 YNNKEL (reference sequence). J was trimmed by 8 bases and V by 4 bases; bases with no gene match: 8. This CDR3 region has 14 residues. CDR3 DNA sequence: TGTGCCAGCAGCCCCTGGACAGGGGCGGAGGGCTACACCTTC. This sequence encodes CASSPWTGAEGYTF.

The table lists this clonotype with many counts. The rearrangement links TRBV30 to TRBJ1-1; a possible D gene is TRBD1 (5 bases). CDR3 size: 15 residues. The germline V and J ends were trimmed by 1 base and 5 bases, with 17 bases remaining between them. In germline, CDR1 is GTSNPN, CDR2 SVGIG (reference sequence). The CDR3 region has the DNA TGTGCCTGGAGTGGAGGTGGACACAGAGGAACTGAAGCTTTCTTT. Amino acids: CAWSGGGHRGTEAFF. Looking up the rest from reference TRBV30 and TRBJ1-1 gives the full variable domain: SQTIHQWPATLVQPVGSPLSLECTVEGTSNPNLYWYRQAAGRGLQLLFYSVGIGQISSEVPQNLSASRPQDRQFILSSKKLLLSDSGFYLCAWSGGGHRGTEAFFGQGTRLTVV.

V is TRBV5-1 and J is TRBJ2-4; 8 positions match TRBD1. This CDR3 comprises 16 residues. The junction had 9 bases not matched to a gene; V was cut back by 4 bases and J by 3 bases. CDR1 is SGHRS, CDR2 YFSETQ, per germline. Here the CDR3 reads CASSPPLQGVKNIQYF. In DNA, the CDR3 is TGCGCCAGCAGCCCCCCATTACAGGGGGTCAAAAACATTCAGTACTTC.

This clonotype was found a few times. For the CDR3, the DNA is TGTGCCAGCAGTTACACGGGACAAGAGACCCAGTACTTC. Encoded protein: CASSYTGQETQYF. The chain couples TRBV28 to TRBJ2-5; possibly TRBD2 for D (5 bases). CDR1 is MDHEN, CDR2 SYDVKM, per germline. Trimming pared 4 bases from V and 2 bases from J, leaving 8 bases between. The CDR3 extends over 13 amino acids.

This rearrangement joins TRBV6-1 to TRBJ2-4, with D uncertain. V lost 5 bases and J 1 base, leaving 18 bases between the germline ends. The CDR3 spans 17 residues. Per the germline V gene, CDR1 is MNHNS and CDR2 is SASEGT. The CDR3 DNA reads as TGTGCCAGCAGTCCTATTATAGGAGTTGGCGCCAAAAACATTCAGTACTTC. This gives the protein CASSPIIGVGAKNIQYF.

This clonotype was seen more than once but under ten times. A much more abundant neighbour one base away suggests this may be a read error. The V and J genes are TRBV24-1 and TRBJ1-1, with D possibly TRBD1 on 5 matching bases. Trimming took off 6 bases at V and 3 bases at J, with 10 bases between the two ends. This CDR3 region has 13 residues. Germline V gene sequence: CDR1 KGHDR, CDR2 SFDVKD. DNA of the CDR3: TGTGCCACCAGTCGGCCAGGGTACACTGAAGCTTTCTTT. The encoded protein is CATSRPGYTEAFF.

The table lists this clonotype with many counts. At one end, the junction sequence differs from germline, possibly due to a read error. Written as DNA, the CDR3 is TGTGCCAACAGCTTAGTGGCGCAAGAGACCCAGTACTTC. Its translation is CANSLVAQETQYF. The chain combines TRBV7-2 with TRBJ2-5; D gene uncertain. The germline CDR1 and CDR2 sequences are SGHTA and FQGNSA. This CDR3 has 13 amino acids.

The chain is built from TRBV20-1 and TRBJ1-1, with 9 bases lining up with TRBD1. The J segment lost 6 bases and the V segment lost 2 bases, leaving 7 bases of the junction unmatched. The CDR3 runs 14 residues. CDR1 is DFQATT and CDR2 is SNEGSKA in the germline V gene (reference sequence). This CDR3 reads CSARPGTGIAEAFF. CDR3 DNA sequence: TGCAGTGCTAGACCTGGGACAGGGATAGCTGAAGCTTTCTTT.

The V gene is TRBV3-1, the J gene TRBJ2-3; possible D gene TRBD2, 5 bases. CDR3 length: 15 amino acids. Germline loops: CDR1 LGHDT, CDR2 YNNKEL (reference sequence). Trimming took 4 bases from V and 2 from J, leaving 13 bases between them. The CDR3: CASSPQERNTDTQYF. The CDR3 DNA sequence: TGTGCCAGCAGCCCGCAGGAGCGGAACACAGATACGCAGTATTTT.

This clonotype was recorded many times. The chain couples TRBV12-3 or TRBV12-4 to TRBJ1-6, with TRBD1 identical over 7 bases. The CDR3 runs to 15 residues. The junction had 12 bases not matched to a gene; V was cut back by 10 bases and J by 6 bases. The CDR3 region has the DNA TGTGCCACAACACAGGGGCGAGGATTTAATTCACCCCTCCACTTT. Translated: CATTQGRGFNSPLHF.

The chain recombines TRBV20-1 with TRBJ2-1; a weak D match, TRBD1 (5 bases). The germline V gene has CDR1 DFQATT and CDR2 SNEGSKA (reference sequence). V lost 6 bases and J lost 6, with 9 bases in between. The CDR3 is made up of 11 amino acids. The CDR3 DNA reads as TGCAGTGCACCAGACAGCAATGAGCAGTTCTTC. It encodes CSAPDSNEQFF.

V usage is TRBV27 and J usage is TRBJ2-7; D may match TRBD1 or TRBD2 (5 bases each). CDR3 size: 14 residues. The germline V and J ends were trimmed by 5 bases and 2 bases, with 13 bases remaining between them. CDR1 and CDR2 from the germline V gene are MNHEY and SMNVEV (reference sequence). In DNA form, the CDR3 reads TGTGCCAGCAGTGCCCAAGGGGAGCCCTACGAGCAGTACTTC. Protein: CASSAQGEPYEQYF.

The sample holds many counts of this clonotype. This chain joins TRBV11-2 and TRBJ2-7; D remains ambiguous. The germline V gene has CDR1 SGHAT and CDR2 FQNNGV. Trimming cost V 5 bases and J 3 bases, with 14 bases left between them. This CDR3 has 14 residues. CDR3 coding DNA: TGTGCCAGCAGCCTCTCCTCCCTCGGCTACGAGCAGTACTTC. It specifies CASSLSSLGYEQYF.

The sample holds many counts of this clonotype. This rearrangement joins TRBV20-1 to TRBJ2-1; 7 bases match TRBD2. The CDR3 is 13 residues long. Germline V lookup: CDR1 DFQATT, CDR2 SNEGSKA (reference sequence). Trimming took 3 bases from V and 7 from J; bases not matched to a gene: 6. CDR3 protein: CSASTLAVNEQFF. CDR3 sequence (DNA): TGCAGTGCTAGTACGCTAGCGGTAAATGAGCAGTTCTTC.